One sample yielded the 26 T cell receptor beta chains listed below, sequenced in a study of Graves' ophthalmopathy and Graves' hyperthyroidism. Researchers took RNA transcripts and amplified TCR beta CDR3 regions from them. First-round RT-PCR with HTBI primers preceded a second-round multiplex PCR. Using its own MiXCR run on the multiplex PCR reads, TCRdb lists one record per CDR3 protein. The sample holds approximately 500,000 distinct CDR3 sequences, approximately 15% seen once. The sample consisted of blood. The receptors originated from a woman in her twenties or thirties with Graves' ophthalmopathy.

This clonotype was detected many times. The chain uses TRBV27 and TRBJ1-1; no reliable D call. Germline V gives CDR1 MNHEY, CDR2 SMNVEV (reference sequence). With 4 bases removed from V and 0 bases from J, the gap between germline ends came to 24 bases. The length of the CDR3 is 19 residues. The CDR3 region is CASSSPNSDSRRVNTEAFF. The DNA of the CDR3 is TGTGCCAGCAGTTCCCCCAACTCGGACTCTCGGCGTGTGAACACTGAAGCTTTCTTT.

This clonotype was detected many times. The chain recombines TRBV28 with TRBJ2-7, with D perhaps assigned TRBD1 or TRBD2 (5 bases each). Germline CDR1 is MDHEN and CDR2 is SYDVKM. There are 14 residues in the CDR3. V was pared by 5 bases and J by 2 bases, with 13 bases between. CDR3 in amino acids: CASSIQPGPYEQYF. CDR3 in DNA: TGTGCCAGCAGTATACAGCCGGGGCCCTACGAGCAGTACTTC.

This clonotype has ten or more counts. The V gene is TRBV27, the J gene TRBJ1-3, with D unresolved. This CDR3 is built from 15 residues. Trimming took 3 bases from V and 0 from J, leaving 9 bases between them. Germline CDR1 reads MNHEY; CDR2 reads SMNVEV (reference sequence). The CDR3 protein is CASSFFPPSGNTIYF. DNA of the CDR3: TGTGCCAGCAGTTTCTTTCCCCCCTCTGGAAACACCATATATTTT.

There are a few counts of this clonotype. The genes are TRBV7-3 and TRBJ2-2, with a possible D match to TRBD2 (7 bases). V was trimmed by 4 bases and J by 8 bases, leaving 17 bases between them. This CDR3 has 15 residues. The V gene's germline CDR1 is SGHTA and CDR2 FQGTGA. Here the CDR3 reads CASSSKGGAPGELFF. CDR3 coding DNA: TGTGCCAGCAGCTCCAAGGGGGGGGCGCCAGGGGAGCTGTTTTTT. Full variable domain (outside the CDR3, taken from reference TRBV7-3 and TRBJ2-2): GAGVSQTPSNKVTEKGKYVELRCDPISGHTALYWYRQSLGQGPEFLIYFQGTGAADDSGLPNDRFFAVRPEGSVSTLKIQRTERGDSAVYLCASSSKGGAPGELFFGEGSRLTVL.

Written as DNA, the CDR3 is TGCGCCAGCATGTCGGGAGTGGAAGAGACCCAGTACTTC. This encodes CASMSGVEETQYF. J is TRBJ2-5 and V is TRBV5-1; perhaps TRBD2 as D (6 bases). The germline CDR1 and CDR2 sequences are SGHRS and YFSETQ. The CDR3 has 13 residues. The V gene lost 6 bases and the J gene lost 3 bases, with 12 bases spanning the gap.

In this sample, this clonotype turned up a few times. The chain has TRBV4-2 and TRBJ2-6, with TRBD1 as a possible D gene (6 bases). The CDR3 loop spans 16 amino acids. Per the germline V gene, CDR1 is LGHNA and CDR2 is YNFKEQ. Trimming pared 4 bases from V and 0 bases from J, leaving 10 bases between. The CDR3 bases are TGTGCCAGCAGCCCGGGACACAGCTCTGGGGCCAACGTCCTGACTTTC. Protein sequence: CASSPGHSSGANVLTF.

This clonotype was seen at least ten times. The V gene is TRBV5-1, the J gene TRBJ1-2; maybe TRBD1 (6 bases). CDR3 length equals 13 residues. Trimming removed 0 bases from V and 6 bases from J, with 9 bases in between. Germline values: CDR1 SGHRS, CDR2 YFSETQ. CDR3 nucleotide sequence: TGCGCCAGCAGCTTGGCGACAGGTGATGGCTACACCTTC. Its protein product is CASSLATGDGYTF.

This chain uses TRBV7-2 with TRBJ2-5; no firm D call. CDR1 is SGHTA and CDR2 is FQGNSA in the germline V gene. Trimming stripped 5 bases from V and 5 bases from J, with 15 bases between. This CDR3 comprises 14 residues. CDR3 nucleotide sequence: TGTGCCAGCAGCCCTCGCAGGCCCCGGGAGACCCAGTACTTC. Translating it yields CASSPRRPRETQYF.

In this sample, this clonotype turned up a few times. It may be a read error: a sequence one base away is much more abundant. This rearrangement joins TRBV27 to TRBJ2-4; D may match TRBD1 or TRBD2 (5 bases each). Per the germline V gene, CDR1 is MNHEY and CDR2 is SMNVEV (reference sequence). CDR3 length: 14 amino acids. The CDR3 DNA follows: TGTGCCAGCAGTCTTACCGGGACGGAGAACATTAAGTACTTC. Amino acids: CASSLTGTENIKYF.

This clonotype was recorded many times. The chain recombines TRBV27 with TRBJ2-7, with 8 positions matching TRBD1. CDR1 is MNHEY, CDR2 SMNVEV, per germline (reference sequence). The ends lost 6 bases at V and 2 bases at J; junction bases unmatched: 9. There are 15 residues in the CDR3. In DNA form, the CDR3 reads TGTGCCAGCAGGCCAGGACAGGGAGGCCCCTACGAGCAGTACTTC. Protein sequence: CASRPGQGGPYEQYF.

Ten or more counts support this clonotype. The rearrangement joins TRBV20-1 to TRBJ2-5; 8 positions match TRBD1. Looked up from germline, CDR1 is DFQATT and CDR2 is SNEGSKA (reference sequence). This CDR3 region has 16 residues. J gave up 2 bases and V 6 bases, and 14 bases lay outside the gene matches. The CDR3 here is CSAVDRAGTGQETQYF. The DNA for the CDR3 is TGCAGTGCCGTGGACCGCGCCGGGACAGGACAAGAGACCCAGTACTTC.

This clonotype has at least ten counts. V and J are TRBV27 and TRBJ2-7; D gene unclear. The length of the CDR3 is 14 residues. Trimming took off 3 bases at V and 0 bases at J, with 9 bases between the two ends. Germline V lookup: CDR1 MNHEY, CDR2 SMNVEV (reference sequence). CDR3 region: CASSLRTNSYEQYF. The CDR3 coding sequence is TGTGCCAGCAGTTTGAGAACGAACTCCTACGAGCAGTACTTC.

This clonotype occurred many times. The chain links TRBV20-1 to TRBJ2-7; D could derive from TRBD1 or TRBD2 (5 bases each). Trimming cost V 7 bases and J 3 bases, with 19 bases left between them. The CDR3 is made up of 14 amino acids. Looked up from germline, CDR1 is DFQATT and CDR2 is SNEGSKA (reference sequence). CDR3 bases: TGCAGTGTGAGGGACCAACTAAAGGGCTACGAGCAGTACTTC. Translating gives CSVRDQLKGYEQYF.

This clonotype was recorded many times. CDR3 sequence: CAISDRDRGQYEQYF. Here the CDR3 DNA reads TGTGCCATCAGTGACAGAGACAGGGGGCAGTACGAGCAGTACTTC. V is TRBV10-3 and J is TRBJ2-7; 10 positions match TRBD1. Germline assignment: CDR1 ENHRY and CDR2 SYGVKD. V gave up 3 bases and J gave up 4 bases; unmatched junction bases: 6. This CDR3 is built from 15 residues.

Ten or more counts support this clonotype. The V gene is TRBV5-1, the J gene TRBJ1-1; tentative D call: TRBD1 (5 bases). This CDR3 is 16 amino acids long. From germline, CDR1 is SGHRS and CDR2 YFSETQ. V dropped 5 bases and J dropped 5 bases, with 22 bases sitting between them. The CDR3 nucleotides are TGCGCCAGCAGGCCTTCTCCGGGACGTCACCGGACTGAAGCTTTCTTT. This translates into CASRPSPGRHRTEAFF.

This clonotype was detected ten times or more. The chain recombines TRBV11-2 with TRBJ2-7; 8 bases line up with TRBD1. The J segment lost 6 bases and the V segment lost 0 bases, leaving 10 bases of the junction unmatched. The germline CDR1 and CDR2 sequences are SGHAT and FQNNGV. The CDR3 is 16 amino acids. CDR3 sequence reads: CASSLEETRGRREQYF. CDR3 in DNA: TGTGCCAGCAGCTTAGAGGAGACCAGGGGGCGTCGCGAGCAGTACTTC.

In this sample, this clonotype turned up many times. The rearrangement links TRBV2 to TRBJ2-2; D is perhaps TRBD1 or TRBD2 (6 bases each). The germline V gene has CDR1 SNHLY and CDR2 FYNNEI. The CDR3 spans 14 residues. V was clipped by 8 bases and J by 8 bases, with 18 bases between them. CDR3 nucleotide sequence: TGTGCCAGCTTGGGGGGCGCTGGCGGTGGGGAGCTGTTTTTT. It encodes CASLGGAGGGELFF.

This clonotype showed up many times. The chain employs TRBV6-5 and TRBJ2-7; 8 nucleotides match TRBD2. This CDR3 is 16 amino acids long. The V gene's germline CDR1 is MNHEY and CDR2 SVGAGI. Germline trimming cut 2 bases from V and 1 base from J; bases unmatched to any gene: 7. This CDR3 is CASSYRAGEASYEQYF. The CDR3 DNA is TGTGCCAGCAGTTACAGAGCGGGAGAGGCTTCCTACGAGCAGTACTTC.

This clonotype has at least ten counts. The genes are TRBV12-3 or TRBV12-4 and TRBJ2-6; D tentatively reads TRBD1 or TRBD2 (5 bases each). Trimming shortened V by 7 bases and J by 4 bases, and 11 bases separated the two germline ends. The CDR3 extends over 14 amino acids. The CDR3 DNA reads TGTGCCAGCACTACCCGGGACGGGGCCAACGTCCTGACTTTC. It specifies CASTTRDGANVLTF.

This chain joins TRBV7-2 and TRBJ2-5; TRBD2 aligns across 9 bases. The germline gives CDR1 SGHTA, CDR2 FQGNSA. CDR3 length: 15 residues. Unmatched junction bases numbered 4, after V lost 4 bases and J lost 1 base. DNA for the CDR3: TGTGCCAGCAGCTCTCTAGCGGGGACCCAAGAGACCCAGTACTTC. It translates to CASSSLAGTQETQYF. Drawing the rest from reference TRBV7-2 and TRBJ2-5, the complete variable domain is GAGVSQSPSNKVTEKGKDVELRCDPISGHTALYWYRQSLGQGLEFLIYFQGNSAPDKSGLPSDRFSAERTGGSVSTLTIQRTQQEDSAVYLCASSSLAGTQETQYFGPGTRLLVL.

The chain has TRBV30 and TRBJ2-7, with 8 bases fitting TRBD2. J was trimmed by 7 bases and V by 0 bases; bases with no gene match: 11. The CDR3 is made up of 15 amino acids. Germline V lookup: CDR1 GTSNPN, CDR2 SVGIG (reference sequence). The CDR3 is CAWSVSGLANGEQYF. CDR3 DNA: TGTGCCTGGAGTGTATCAGGACTAGCAAACGGGGAGCAGTACTTC.

The J gene is TRBJ2-7, the V gene TRBV6-1, with TRBD2 matching 7 bases. Trimming at V came to 6 bases and at J to 6 bases, leaving 8 bases not matched to a gene. This CDR3 spans 13 amino acids. CDR1 is MNHNS and CDR2 is SASEGT in the germline V gene. This CDR3 reads CASRETSIAEQYF. The CDR3 DNA sequence: TGTGCCAGCAGAGAGACTAGCATCGCCGAGCAGTACTTC.

This clonotype was counted a few times. V gene TRBV29-1 combines with J gene TRBJ2-7, with unresolved D. This CDR3 is 11 amino acids long. Germline V gene sequence: CDR1 SQVTM, CDR2 ANQGSEA. V lost 3 bases and J lost 4, with 7 bases in between. CDR3: CSVDKRYEQYF. As DNA, the CDR3 is TGCAGCGTTGATAAGAGATACGAGCAGTACTTC.

This clonotype was observed at least ten times. The CDR3 DNA sequence: TGTGCCTGGAGTCCCTTCGGACTAGCGGGAGTGTCAAGCGGGGAGCTGTTTTTT. This sequence encodes CAWSPFGLAGVSSGELFF. The rearrangement joins TRBV30 to TRBJ2-2, with 13 bases aligning to TRBD2. There are 18 residues in the CDR3. Germline lookup yields CDR1 GTSNPN and CDR2 SVGIG (reference sequence). The V segment lost 2 bases and the J segment 7 bases; nucleotides outside the gene matches: 13.

This sequence joins TRBV29-1 and TRBJ1-2; 7 bases are shared with TRBD1. V trimming: 4 bases; J trimming: 6 bases; junction bases outside the gene matches: 5. The germline gives CDR1 SQVTM, CDR2 ANQGSEA. This CDR3 has 12 residues. The CDR3 loop reads CSVGPTGNGYTF. The CDR3 region has the DNA TGCAGCGTTGGTCCGACAGGGAATGGCTACACCTTC.

This chain joins TRBV4-1 and TRBJ2-7; TRBD1 is a possible D gene (5 bases). V lost 0 bases and J 5 bases, leaving 17 bases between the germline ends. The CDR3 spans 16 residues. Per germline, CDR1 MGHRA and CDR2 YSYEKL. The CDR3 sequence: CASSQENRPGPDEQYF. CDR3 sequence (DNA): TGCGCCAGCAGCCAAGAGAACAGGCCGGGTCCCGACGAGCAGTACTTC.